The present T cell receptor (beta chain) was sequenced within a study of response to subunit inactivated influenza vaccine. MiXCR, run by TCRdb on the RT-PCR reads, gives a single entry per CDR3 protein. This sample has around 490,000 distinct CDR3 sequences, with approximately 7.1% found just once. Regarding this clonotype: The antigen remains unidentified.

This CDR3 spans 15 amino acids. V was shortened by 6 bases and J by 1 base, with 10 bases between the two germline ends. CDR1 and CDR2 (germline): MDHEN, SYDVKM. Regarding the study as a whole: The authors put forward the suggestion that each seasonal influenza vaccination may bring in only a limited number of new T cells.

The chain links TRBV28 to TRBJ1-6, with D possibly being TRBD1 (6 bases). The receptor's source is a man between 50 and 75 years old who received an inactivated influenza vaccine. This specimen consisted of PBMCs from blood, obtained around 2 years after vaccination. The CDR3 region has the DNA TGTGCCAGCAGGGCCAGGGGTTCCTATAATTCACCCCTCCACTTT. It is translated as CASRARGSYNSPLHF. Together with reference TRBV28 and TRBJ1-6, the CDR3 gives the full variable domain: DVKVTQSSRYLVKRTGEKVFLECVQDMDHENMFWYRQDPGLGLRLIYFSYDVKMKEKGDIPEGYSVSREKKERFSLILESASTNQTSMYLCASRARGSYNSPLHFGNGTRLTVT.